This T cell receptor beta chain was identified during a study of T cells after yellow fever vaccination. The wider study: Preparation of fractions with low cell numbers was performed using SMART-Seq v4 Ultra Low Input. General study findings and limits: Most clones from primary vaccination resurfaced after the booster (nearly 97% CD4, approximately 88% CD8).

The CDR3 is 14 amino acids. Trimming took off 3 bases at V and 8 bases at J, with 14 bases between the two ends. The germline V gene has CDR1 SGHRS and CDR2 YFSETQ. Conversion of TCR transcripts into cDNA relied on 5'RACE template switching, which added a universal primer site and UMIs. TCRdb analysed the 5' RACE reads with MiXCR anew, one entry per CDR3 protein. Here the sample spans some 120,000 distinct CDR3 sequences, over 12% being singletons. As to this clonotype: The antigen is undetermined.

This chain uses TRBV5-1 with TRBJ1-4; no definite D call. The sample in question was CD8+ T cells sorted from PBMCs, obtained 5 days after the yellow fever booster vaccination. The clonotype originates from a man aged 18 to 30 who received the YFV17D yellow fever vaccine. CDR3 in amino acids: CASSSHEIGEKLFF. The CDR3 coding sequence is TGCGCCAGCAGCTCACATGAGATTGGGGAAAAACTGTTTTTT.